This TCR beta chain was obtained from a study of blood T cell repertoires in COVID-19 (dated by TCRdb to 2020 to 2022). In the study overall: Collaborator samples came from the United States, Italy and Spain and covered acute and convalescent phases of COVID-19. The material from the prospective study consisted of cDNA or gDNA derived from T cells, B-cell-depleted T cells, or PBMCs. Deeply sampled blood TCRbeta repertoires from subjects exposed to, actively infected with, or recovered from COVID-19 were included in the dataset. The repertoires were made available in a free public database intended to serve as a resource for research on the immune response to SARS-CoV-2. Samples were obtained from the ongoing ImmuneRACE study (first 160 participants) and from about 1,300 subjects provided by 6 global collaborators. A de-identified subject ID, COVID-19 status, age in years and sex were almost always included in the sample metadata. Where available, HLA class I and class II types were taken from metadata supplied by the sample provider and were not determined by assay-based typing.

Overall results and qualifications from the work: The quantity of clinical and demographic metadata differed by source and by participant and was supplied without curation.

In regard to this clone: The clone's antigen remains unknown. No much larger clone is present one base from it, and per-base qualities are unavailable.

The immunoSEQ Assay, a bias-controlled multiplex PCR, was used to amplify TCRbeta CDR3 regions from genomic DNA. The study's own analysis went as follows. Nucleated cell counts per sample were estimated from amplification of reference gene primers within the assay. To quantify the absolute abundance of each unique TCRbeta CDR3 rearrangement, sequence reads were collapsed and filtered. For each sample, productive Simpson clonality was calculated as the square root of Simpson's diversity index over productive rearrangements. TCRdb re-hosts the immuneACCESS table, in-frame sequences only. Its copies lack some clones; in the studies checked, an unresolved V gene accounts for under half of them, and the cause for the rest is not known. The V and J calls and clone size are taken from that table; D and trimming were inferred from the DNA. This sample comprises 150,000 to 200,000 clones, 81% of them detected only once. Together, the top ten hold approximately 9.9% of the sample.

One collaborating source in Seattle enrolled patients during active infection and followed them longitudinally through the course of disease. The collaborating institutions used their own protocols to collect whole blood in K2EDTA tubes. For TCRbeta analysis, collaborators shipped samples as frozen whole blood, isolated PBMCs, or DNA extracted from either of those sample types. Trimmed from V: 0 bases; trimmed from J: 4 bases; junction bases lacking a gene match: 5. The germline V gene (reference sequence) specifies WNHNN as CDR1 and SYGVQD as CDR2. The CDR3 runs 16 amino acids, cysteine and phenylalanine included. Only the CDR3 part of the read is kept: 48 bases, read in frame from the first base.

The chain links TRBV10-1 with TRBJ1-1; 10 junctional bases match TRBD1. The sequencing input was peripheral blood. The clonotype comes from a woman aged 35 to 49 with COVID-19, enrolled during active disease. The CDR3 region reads CASSESRTGGSTEAFF. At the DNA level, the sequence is TGCGCCAGCAGTGAGTCGCGGACAGGGGGGAGCACTGAAGCTTTCTTT.